A selection of T cell receptor beta chains follows, all from one sample in a study of shared clonotypes between healthy human individuals. The assay was immunoSEQ multiplex PCR, and TCRdb's table has in-frame clones only and misses some. This sample carries roughly 2 million clones, about 95% of them seen once, and the ten largest clones take roughly 1%. Sequenced: naive CD8+ T cells sorted from blood. The source of these receptors is a man in his late teens or twenties in good health. The CDR3 runs from the conserved cysteine through the conserved F or W.

CDR3aa	j_gene	v_gene
CASSYPADTQYF	TRBJ2-3	TRBV6-6
CASSAGGIVMGDTQYF	TRBJ2-3	TRBV19
CASRDRGYEQYF	TRBJ2-7	TRBV10-2
CASTTFRGTYEQYF	TRBJ2-7	TRBV6-1
CASSQDVGVWDEQYF	TRBJ2-7	TRBV4-3
CASSLTAGLYEAFF	TRBJ1-1	TRBV7-8
CASSLGAGAYEQYF	TRBJ2-7	TRBV5-5
CASSEGLETLYGQYF	TRBJ2-7	TRBV9
CASSFEDPRLGHLHF	TRBJ1-6	TRBV7-8
CASSYTTGETEAFF	TRBJ1-1	TRBV6-5
CASSQVAVTDTQYF	TRBJ2-3	TRBV4-3
CASSPSGGNYEQYF	TRBJ2-7	TRBV27
CASSAGLAGNEQFF	TRBJ2-1	TRBV6-5
CASSPQSSYEQYF	TRBJ2-7	TRBV13
CSVEDRDRDYGYTF	TRBJ1-2	TRBV29-1
CASSDAGLRTGELFF	TRBJ2-2	TRBV10-2
CASSAPGFPDTQYF	TRBJ2-3	TRBV7-9
CASSSGLAQETQYF	TRBJ2-5	TRBV7-9
CASSQLTGQPTSGNTIYF	TRBJ1-3	TRBV4-3
CASSPPSGNTGELFF	TRBJ2-2	TRBV7-9
CASSISAHEQYF	TRBJ2-7	TRBV28
CASTSRAADETQYF	TRBJ2-5	TRBV11-2
CASRRRSGTFYEQYF	TRBJ2-7	TRBV23-1
CASSLSQGSNQPQHF	TRBJ1-5	TRBV27
CASSQGAGWGNEQFF	TRBJ2-1	TRBV4-1
CASSPGGGELFF	TRBJ2-2	TRBV9
CASSLGLAGAFMYNEQFF	TRBJ2-1	TRBV5-6
CASSLEGASYNEQFF	TRBJ2-1	TRBV7-7
CASSYSIVDYGYTF	TRBJ1-2	TRBV6-5
CACPGLPNTGELFF	TRBJ2-2	TRBV30
CASSPLSGERYNEQFF	TRBJ2-1	TRBV18
CASSLFSGGGETQYF	TRBJ2-5	TRBV5-4
CASSWGEGYGYTF	TRBJ1-2	TRBV27
CASSLRQGLVVGYNEQFF	TRBJ2-1	TRBV2
CASSPGLGEDTQYF	TRBJ2-3	TRBV7-9
CASSGNTQYF	TRBJ2-3	TRBV19
CASSSDPGSLYEQYF	TRBJ2-7	TRBV7-9
CAWSLLAGVNNEQFF	TRBJ2-1	TRBV30
CSVDSGYDGYTF	TRBJ1-2	TRBV29-1
CASSLTGVRNNPTDTQYF	TRBJ2-3	TRBV18
CASSITSAGANVLTF	TRBJ2-6	TRBV19